These T cell receptor beta chains were read from a single sample in a study of a mutant IDH1 vaccine in newly diagnosed glioma. Profiled with immunoSEQ multiplex PCR; TCRdb holds only in-frame clones, not every one. The table lists tens of thousands of clones, about four fifths of them singletons, with approximately 8% in the top ten. This material consisted of PBMCs, taken from a glioma patient treated with radiotherapy, temozolomide or both. The receptors originated from a woman between 45 and 60 years old with glioma. Both conserved end residues are part of each CDR3. D genes are given only for firm matches. Clone size is given for some rows only: seen once, a few or many times, or a class if the clone is expanded.

clone_size	d_call	v_call	j_call	cdr3_aa	cdr3_nt
once	.	TRBV6-6	TRBJ1-5	CASSSSQGLNQPQHF	TGTGCCAGCAGTTCTTCCCAGGGGCTTAATCAGCCCCAGCATTTT
.	.	TRBV7-2	TRBJ1-3	CASSLGVRRERNTIYF	TGTGCCAGCAGCTTAGGAGTCCGGCGCGAAAGAAACACCATATATTTT
.	TRBD2	TRBV6-1	TRBJ2-3	CASSLTSGGADTQYF	TGTGCCAGCAGTTTGACTAGCGGGGGGGCCGATACGCAGTATTTT
.	TRBD2	TRBV9	TRBJ2-5	CASSGGTSGGPLEETQYF	TGTGCCAGCAGCGGAGGGACTAGCGGGGGGCCCTTGGAAGAGACCCAGTACTTC
.	TRBD1	TRBV11-2	TRBJ1-2	CASSYPGQGATGGYTF	TGTGCCAGCAGCTACCCCGGACAGGGAGCAACAGGCGGCTACACCTTC
.	.	TRBV5-6	TRBJ2-5	CASRYSGGGGRETQYF	TGTGCCAGCAGATACTCGGGGGGCGGGGGACGAGAGACCCAGTACTTC
.	TRBD1	TRBV14	TRBJ2-7	CASSQVWDRGPYEQYF	TGTGCCAGCAGCCAAGTTTGGGACAGGGGGCCTTACGAGCAGTACTTC
.	.	TRBV7-8	TRBJ1-1	CASSLGRNTEAFF	TGTGCCAGCAGCTTAGGAAGAAACACTGAAGCTTTCTTT
.	TRBD1	TRBV11-2	TRBJ1-1	CASSSTGSNTEAFF	TGTGCCAGCAGCTCGACAGGGTCTAACACTGAAGCTTTCTTT
.	.	TRBV13	TRBJ1-4	CASSLGRSQVGEKLFF	TGTGCCAGCAGCTTAGGAAGGTCTCAAGTGGGGGAAAAACTGTTTTTT
.	.	TRBV9	TRBJ2-3	CASSGLADTQYF	TGTGCCAGCAGCGGACTCGCGGATACGCAGTATTTT
.	.	TRBV19	TRBJ1-4	CATREALKEKLFF	TGTGCCACCAGGGAGGCCCTTAAGGAAAAACTGTTTTTT
.	.	TRBV11-1	TRBJ1-1	CASSPRGTEAFF	TGTGCCAGCAGCCCAAGGGGCACTGAAGCTTTCTTT
.	.	TRBV19	TRBJ2-6	CASSRQKGDSGANVLTF	TGTGCCAGTAGCAGACAGAAGGGAGACTCTGGGGCCAACGTCCTGACTTTC
.	TRBD2	TRBV15	TRBJ2-2	CATSTLAGGRTGELFF	TGTGCCACCAGCACTTTAGCGGGGGGGCGTACCGGGGAGCTGTTTTTT
once	.	TRBV6-1	TRBJ2-2	CASRVGSRGTGELFF	TGTGCCAGCAGAGTAGGCAGTAGAGGAACCGGGGAGCTGTTTTTT
.	.	TRBV7-9	TRBJ1-5	CASTGGFNQPQHF	TGTGCCAGCACCGGGGGGTTCAATCAGCCCCAGCATTTT
.	TRBD2	TRBV7-2	TRBJ2-7	CASRTTSGEREQYF	TGTGCCAGCAGGACAACTAGCGGGGAACGCGAGCAGTACTTC
.	TRBD1	TRBV2	TRBJ2-6	CASTTTGMGVEANVLTF	TGTGCCAGCACCACGACAGGGATGGGGGTCGAGGCCAACGTCCTGACTTTC
.	.	TRBV28	TRBJ1-5	CASSDLNLPQHF	TGTGCCAGCAGTGATCTCAATTTGCCCCAGCATTTT
.	.	TRBV1	TRBJ2-1	CTSSQEFGRQEEYNEQFF	TGCACCAGCAGCCAAGAATTCGGGCGTCAGGAAGAATACAATGAGCAGTTCTTC
.	TRBD2	TRBV5-1	TRBJ2-1	CASSGGGYNEQFF	TGCGCCAGCTCCGGCGGGGGATACAATGAGCAGTTCTTC
.	.	TRBV28	TRBJ1-1	CASSVGGTEAFF	TGTGCCAGCAGCGTGGGAGGCACTGAAGCTTTCTTT
.	.	TRBV5-6	TRBJ1-5	CASSSGVRQPQHF	TGTGCCAGCAGCTCAGGGGTGCGGCAGCCCCAGCATTTT
.	.	TRBV27	TRBJ2-1	CASSWGGPNNEQFF	TGTGCCAGCAGTTGGGGGGGGCCCAACAATGAGCAGTTCTTC
.	.	TRBV6-5	TRBJ2-7	CASSATPTETYEQYF	TGTGCCAGCAGTGCCACACCAACCGAAACCTACGAGCAGTACTTC
.	TRBD2	TRBV7-2	TRBJ2-3	CASSTRLTSVGGTQYF	TGTGCCAGCAGCACGCGATTGACTAGCGTTGGGGGTACGCAGTATTTT
.	.	TRBV6-5	TRBJ2-1	CASSYSRGGYNEQFF	TGTGCCAGCAGTTACTCCAGGGGTGGCTACAATGAGCAGTTCTTC
once	TRBD1	TRBV19	TRBJ1-5	CASSTQGGQPQHF	TGTGCCAGTAGTACACAGGGGGGTCAGCCCCAGCATTTT
.	.	TRBV9	TRBJ2-7	CASSSWALPWGEQYF	TGTGCCAGCAGCTCATGGGCCCTCCCCTGGGGCGAGCAGTACTTC
once	.	TRBV7-9	TRBJ1-2	CASVGVDYGYTF	TGTGCCAGCGTAGGGGTCGACTATGGCTACACCTTC
.	TRBD1	TRBV2	TRBJ2-1	CASSADRVGEQFF	TGTGCCAGCAGCGCAGACAGGGTAGGTGAGCAGTTCTTC
.	.	TRBV10-3	TRBJ1-1	CAISGPTANTEAFF	TGTGCCATCAGTGGACCGACAGCGAACACTGAAGCTTTCTTT
few	.	TRBV10-3	TRBJ1-1	CAISESENTEAFF	TGTGCCATCAGTGAGTCCGAGAACACTGAAGCTTTCTTT
.	.	TRBV4-2	TRBJ1-5	CASSPTWGQPQHF	TGTGCCAGCAGCCCTACCTGGGGTCAGCCCCAGCATTTT
.	.	TRBV7-9	TRBJ2-3	CASSLALRGAADTQYF	TGTGCCAGCAGCTTAGCGCTTAGGGGGGCAGCAGATACGCAGTATTTT
.	.	TRBV5-4	TRBJ2-6	CASSFGGSGANVLTF	TGTGCCAGCAGCTTCGGGGGCTCTGGGGCCAACGTCCTGACTTTC
once	.	TRBV6-1	TRBJ1-4	CASIKRQSRNEKLFF	TGTGCCAGCATCAAAAGACAGTCGCGTAATGAAAAACTGTTTTTT
.	.	TRBV18	TRBJ2-7	CASCRGGLDEQYF	TGTGCCAGCTGCCGGGGCGGGCTCGACGAGCAGTACTTC
.	.	TRBV19	TRBJ2-7	CASSTQVSSYEQYF	TGTGCCAGTAGTACTCAGGTGAGCTCCTACGAGCAGTACTTC
once	.	TRBV11-2	TRBJ1-1	CASSLESPGEAFF	TGTGCCAGCAGCTTAGAATCCCCCGGGGAAGCTTTCTTT
.	.	TRBV7-2	TRBJ2-3	CASSPYREDTQYF	TGTGCCAGCAGCCCGTACAGGGAAGATACGCAGTATTTT
.	.	TRBV7-9	TRBJ2-3	CASSLSLDTDTQYF	TGTGCCAGCAGCTTAAGCCTCGACACAGATACGCAGTATTTT
.	TRBD2	TRBV6-1	TRBJ2-1	CASSELAGVVRGIEQFF	TGTGCCAGCAGTGAACTAGCGGGGGTGGTCCGCGGAATTGAGCAGTTCTTC
.	.	TRBV5-6	TRBJ1-1	CASSLGTRVGTEAFF	TGTGCCAGCAGCTTGGGAACCAGGGTGGGCACTGAAGCTTTCTTT
.	TRBD1	TRBV7-9	TRBJ1-2	CASSSPLGTDSYGYTF	TGTGCCAGCAGCTCCCCCCTCGGGACAGACTCTTATGGCTACACCTTC
.	TRBD1	TRBV5-6	TRBJ2-3	CASSLNVNRGTDTQYF	TGTGCCAGCAGCTTGAACGTCAACAGGGGGACAGATACGCAGTATTTT
.	.	TRBV19	TRBJ1-2	CASRGRYGYTF	TGTGCCAGTAGAGGGAGATATGGCTACACCTTC
.	TRBD1	TRBV29-1	TRBJ2-1	CSVSGGTSYNEQFF	TGCAGCGTATCAGGGGGCACCTCCTACAATGAGCAGTTCTTC
few	TRBD1	TRBV19	TRBJ1-6	CASSIYAGDSRSPLHF	TGTGCCAGTAGTATCTACGCAGGGGACAGTCGTTCACCCCTCCACTTT
.	TRBD1	TRBV30	TRBJ2-2	CAWSEGTVDTGELFF	TGTGCCTGGAGCGAAGGGACAGTAGACACCGGGGAGCTGTTTTTT